The 14 T cell receptor beta chains below all came from one sample that was sequenced in a study of shared clonotypes between healthy human individuals. As defined, naive CD8 cells were CD45RO-negative and positively selected for CCR7, with terminally differentiated effector memory CD45RA+ cells excluded. Assay: immunoSEQ multiplex PCR; the TCRdb copy retains only in-frame clones and omits some. The sample holds a few hundred thousand clones, just under 97% seen once. The sample taken for sequencing was naive CD8+ T cells sorted from blood. The source of these receptors is a woman aged 25 to 39 in good health.

The chain carries TRBV7-7 and TRBJ2-7; 13 nucleotides line up with TRBD2. The CDR3 covers 15 residues. The junction had 5 bases not matched to a gene; V was cut back by 5 bases and J by 4 bases. The germline V gene encodes CDR1 SSHAT and CDR2 FNYEAQ (reference sequence). The CDR3 loop reads CASSPGLAGVYEQYF. The CDR3 DNA sequence: TGTGCCAGCAGCCCCGGACTAGCGGGAGTTTACGAGCAGTACTTC.

The chain recombines TRBV2 with TRBJ1-4; perhaps TRBD1 as D (5 bases). Germline values: CDR1 SNHLY, CDR2 FYNNEI. The CDR3 extends over 15 amino acids. The germline V and J ends were trimmed by 7 bases and 5 bases, with 17 bases remaining between them. The CDR3 DNA reads TGTGCCAGCAAGGTTAGGCAGGGATCGAATGAAAAACTGTTTTTT. It is translated as CASKVRQGSNEKLFF.

The chain links TRBV30 to TRBJ1-6; the D gene is possibly TRBD1 (5 bases). The CDR3 spans 12 residues. Per germline, CDR1 GTSNPN and CDR2 SVGIG (reference sequence). V was clipped by 2 bases and J by 14 bases, with 13 bases between them. This CDR3 is CAWSPSGGSLHF. CDR3 in DNA: TGTGCCTGGAGTCCCTCCGGGGGATCCCTCCACTTT.

The genes are TRBV5-6 and TRBJ2-5; no firm D call. The CDR3 length is 15 residues. Deletions cut 0 bases from V and 2 bases from J, with 11 bases between. CDR1 SGHDT and CDR2 YYEEEE come from the germline V gene. The chain's CDR3 is CASSLGSGRQETQYF. CDR3 sequence (DNA): TGTGCCAGCAGCTTGGGTTCCGGCAGACAAGAGACCCAGTACTTC. The full variable domain, its missing parts supplied by reference TRBV5-6 and TRBJ2-5, is DAGVTQSPTHLIKTRGQQVTLRCSPKSGHDTVSWYQQALGQGPQFIFQYYEEEERQRGNFPDRFSGHQFPNYSSELNVNALLLGDSALYLCASSLGSGRQETQYFGPGTRLLVL.

This chain joins TRBV5-6 and TRBJ1-2; TRBD1 matches 8 bases. Germline V gives CDR1 SGHDT, CDR2 YYEEEE. J was trimmed by 0 bases and V by 2 bases; bases with no gene match: 6. The CDR3 is 16 residues long. The CDR3 DNA follows: TGTGCCAGCAGCTTCGGACAGGGTATCACTAACTATGGCTACACCTTC. Amino acids: CASSFGQGITNYGYTF.

The chain has TRBV29-1 and TRBJ2-7, with 11 bases lining up with TRBD2. Germline CDR1 is SQVTM and CDR2 is ANQGSEA. V dropped 2 bases and J dropped 3; count of bases not matched to a gene: 18. This CDR3 is 19 amino acids long. The CDR3 region has the DNA TGCAGCGTTGAATTGGGAGCTCTAGCGGGAGGTTTAGGGGGCTACGAGCAGTACTTC. Protein: CSVELGALAGGLGGYEQYF.

V and J are TRBV5-4 and TRBJ2-3; 7 bases map to TRBD2. V gave up 7 bases and J gave up 1 base; unmatched junction bases: 9. In germline, CDR1 is SGHNT, CDR2 YYREEE (reference sequence). The CDR3 has 15 amino acids. The CDR3 DNA sequence: TGTGCCAGCCTGCTTTTGGGGGGGGGCACAGATACGCAGTATTTT. Protein sequence: CASLLLGGGTDTQYF.

The V and J genes are TRBV27 and TRBJ2-5; 15 bases are a match to TRBD2. V lost 2 bases, J lost 10 bases, and 5 bases stayed unmatched. The germline V gene has CDR1 MNHEY and CDR2 SMNVEV (reference sequence). CDR3 length: 15 residues. Written as DNA, the CDR3 is TGTGCCAGCAGTTTAAATGGACTAGCGGGAGGGAGCCAGTACTTC. The encoded protein is CASSLNGLAGGSQYF.

The J gene is TRBJ2-5, the V gene TRBV9; the D is unclear. The germline V gene encodes CDR1 SGDLS and CDR2 YYNGEE. CDR3 length: 12 residues. Trimming pared 3 bases from V and 5 bases from J, leaving 8 bases between. CDR3 sequence (DNA): TGTGCCAGCAGCGCCAGCATTGAGACCCAGTACTTC. This gives the protein CASSASIETQYF.

This clone showed up just once. The CDR3 sequence is CASSLAGGPVETQYF. The CDR3 coding sequence is TGTGCCAGCAGTCTAGCGGGAGGGCCGGTAGAGACCCAGTACTTC. The rearrangement joins TRBV25-1 to TRBJ2-5; the match to TRBD2 covers 12 bases. V shed 5 bases and J 4 bases; nucleotides not matched to a gene: 5. Germline V gene lookup returns CDR1 MGHDK and CDR2 SYGVNS. This CDR3 has 15 residues.

This sequence joins TRBV27 and TRBJ2-1, with D perhaps TRBD1 (5 bases). Per germline, CDR1 MNHEY and CDR2 SMNVEV (reference sequence). Trimming shortened V by 4 bases and J by 1 base, and 8 bases separated the two germline ends. This CDR3 has 14 amino acids. This CDR3 reads CASSSTASYNEQFF. For the CDR3, the DNA is TGTGCCAGCAGTTCGACAGCTTCCTACAATGAGCAGTTCTTC.

V and J are TRBV5-6 and TRBJ2-5, with TRBD1 as a possible D gene (6 bases). Germline assignment: CDR1 SGHDT and CDR2 YYEEEE. The ends were cut back, 2 bases at V and 1 base at J, with 9 bases in the middle. The CDR3 runs to 14 residues. In DNA form, the CDR3 reads TGTGCCAGCAGCTTAGGACAGACCCAAGAGACCCAGTACTTC. Protein sequence: CASSLGQTQETQYF.

The CDR3 region is CASSLLSGAPYEQYF. In nucleotides, the CDR3 is TGTGCCAGCAGTTTACTAAGCGGGGCCCCCTACGAGCAGTACTTC. The chain couples TRBV27 to TRBJ2-7, with 7 nucleotides matching TRBD2. CDR1 is MNHEY and CDR2 is SMNVEV in the germline V gene (reference sequence). CDR3 length: 15 residues. V trimming: 2 bases; J trimming: 2 bases; junction bases outside the gene matches: 6.

V usage is TRBV5-4 and J usage is TRBJ2-1; no clear D. The CDR3 is made up of 11 amino acids. Trimming took 5 bases from V and 7 from J, leaving 7 bases between them. Germline assignment: CDR1 SGHNT and CDR2 YYREEE (reference sequence). The CDR3 DNA reads as TGTGCCAGCAGTCGACTTAATGAGCAGTTCTTC. It translates to CASSRLNEQFF.